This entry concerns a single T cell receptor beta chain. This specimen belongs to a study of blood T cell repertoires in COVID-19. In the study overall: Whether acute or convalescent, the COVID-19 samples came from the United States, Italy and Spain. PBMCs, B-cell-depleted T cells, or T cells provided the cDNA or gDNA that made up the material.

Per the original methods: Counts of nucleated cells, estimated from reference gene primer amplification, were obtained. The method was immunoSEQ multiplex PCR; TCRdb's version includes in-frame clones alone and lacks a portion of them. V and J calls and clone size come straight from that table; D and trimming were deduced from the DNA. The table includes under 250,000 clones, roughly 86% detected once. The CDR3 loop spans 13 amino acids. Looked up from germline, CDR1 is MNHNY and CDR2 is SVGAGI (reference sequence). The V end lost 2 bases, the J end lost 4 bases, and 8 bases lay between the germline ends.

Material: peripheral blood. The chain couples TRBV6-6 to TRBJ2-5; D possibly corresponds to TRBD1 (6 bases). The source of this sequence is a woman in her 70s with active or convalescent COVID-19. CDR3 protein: CASSYQGPETQYF. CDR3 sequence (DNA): TGTGCCAGCAGTTACCAGGGGCCAGAGACCCAGTACTTC.